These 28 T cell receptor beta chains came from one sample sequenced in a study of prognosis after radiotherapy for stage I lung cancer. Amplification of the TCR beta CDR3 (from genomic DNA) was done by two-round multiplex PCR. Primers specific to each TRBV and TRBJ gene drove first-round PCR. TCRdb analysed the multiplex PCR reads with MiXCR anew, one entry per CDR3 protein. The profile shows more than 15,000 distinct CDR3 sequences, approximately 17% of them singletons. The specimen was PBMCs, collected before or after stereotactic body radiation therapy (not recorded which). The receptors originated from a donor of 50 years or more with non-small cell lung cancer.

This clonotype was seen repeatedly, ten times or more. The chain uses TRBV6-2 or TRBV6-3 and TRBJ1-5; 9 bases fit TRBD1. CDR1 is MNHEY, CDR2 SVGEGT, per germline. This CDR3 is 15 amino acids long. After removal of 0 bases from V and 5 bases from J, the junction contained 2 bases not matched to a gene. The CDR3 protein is CASSYSGQGYQPQHF. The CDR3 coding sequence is TGTGCCAGCAGTTACTCGGGACAGGGCTATCAGCCCCAGCATTTT.

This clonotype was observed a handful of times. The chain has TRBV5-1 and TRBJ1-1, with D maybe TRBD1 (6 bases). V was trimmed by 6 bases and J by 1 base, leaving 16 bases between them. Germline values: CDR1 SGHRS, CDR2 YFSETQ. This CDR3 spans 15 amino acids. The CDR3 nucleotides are TGCGCCAGCATCCAACTGGCAGGGGCGAACACTGAAGCTTTCTTT. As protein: CASIQLAGANTEAFF. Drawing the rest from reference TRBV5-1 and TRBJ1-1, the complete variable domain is KAGVTQTPRYLIKTRGQQVTLSCSPISGHRSVSWYQQTPGQGLQFLFEYFSETQRNKGNFPGRFSGRQFSNSRSEMNVSTLELGDSALYLCASIQLAGANTEAFFGQGTRLTVV.

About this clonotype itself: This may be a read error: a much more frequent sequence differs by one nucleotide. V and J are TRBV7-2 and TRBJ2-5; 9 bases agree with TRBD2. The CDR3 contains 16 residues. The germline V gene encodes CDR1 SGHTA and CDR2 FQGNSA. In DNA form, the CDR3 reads TGTGCCAGCAGCTTAAGTGGCGGGAGGGCCGTAGAGGCCCAGTACTTC. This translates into CASSLSGGRAVEAQYF.

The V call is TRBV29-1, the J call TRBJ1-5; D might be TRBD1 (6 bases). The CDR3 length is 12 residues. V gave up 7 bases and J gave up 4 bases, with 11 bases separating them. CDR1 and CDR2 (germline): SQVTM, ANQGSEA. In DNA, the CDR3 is TGCAGCGCAAAGGACAGTAATCAGCCCCAGCATTTT. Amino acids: CSAKDSNQPQHF.

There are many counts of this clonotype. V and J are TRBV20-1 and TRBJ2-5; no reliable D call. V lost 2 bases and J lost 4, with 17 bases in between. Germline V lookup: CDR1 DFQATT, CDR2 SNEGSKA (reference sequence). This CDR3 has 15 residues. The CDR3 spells CSARRVGLRSETQYF. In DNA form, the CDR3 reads TGCAGTGCTAGAAGGGTTGGTCTGAGGTCAGAGACCCAGTACTTC.

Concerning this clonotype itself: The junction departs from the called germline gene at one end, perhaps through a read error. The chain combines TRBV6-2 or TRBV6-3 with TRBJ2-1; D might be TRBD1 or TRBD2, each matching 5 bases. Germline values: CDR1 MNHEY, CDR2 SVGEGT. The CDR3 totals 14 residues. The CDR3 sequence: CDSSYGKGVFEQFF. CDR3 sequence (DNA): TGTGACAGCAGTTACGGGAAAGGGGTTTTCGAGCAGTTCTTC.

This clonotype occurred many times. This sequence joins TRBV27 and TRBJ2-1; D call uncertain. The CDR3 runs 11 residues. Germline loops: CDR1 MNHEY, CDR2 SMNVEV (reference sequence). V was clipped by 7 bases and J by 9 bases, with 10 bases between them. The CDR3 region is CASKTPGEQFF. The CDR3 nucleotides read TGTGCCAGCAAAACCCCGGGTGAGCAGTTCTTC.

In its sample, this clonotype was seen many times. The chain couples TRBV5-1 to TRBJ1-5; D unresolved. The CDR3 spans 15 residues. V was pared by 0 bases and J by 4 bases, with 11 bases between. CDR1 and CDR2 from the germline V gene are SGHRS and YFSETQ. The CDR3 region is CASSLDAGLNQPQHF. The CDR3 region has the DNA TGCGCCAGCAGCTTGGATGCGGGATTAAATCAGCCCCAGCATTTT.

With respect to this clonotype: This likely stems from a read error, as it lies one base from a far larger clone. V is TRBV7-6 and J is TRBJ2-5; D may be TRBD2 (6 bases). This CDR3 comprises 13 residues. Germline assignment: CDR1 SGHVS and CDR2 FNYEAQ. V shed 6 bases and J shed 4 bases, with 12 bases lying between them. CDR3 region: CASSFQGGETQYF. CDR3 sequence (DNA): TGTGCCAGCAGTTTTCAGGGAGGAGAGACCCAGTACTTC.

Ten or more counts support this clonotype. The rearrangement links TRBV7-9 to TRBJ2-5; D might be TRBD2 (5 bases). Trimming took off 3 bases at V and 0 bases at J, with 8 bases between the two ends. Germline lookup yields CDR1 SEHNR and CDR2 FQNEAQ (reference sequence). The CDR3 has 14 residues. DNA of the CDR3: TGTGCCAGCAGCTTGCGAGCGGACCAAGAGACCCAGTACTTC. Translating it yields CASSLRADQETQYF.

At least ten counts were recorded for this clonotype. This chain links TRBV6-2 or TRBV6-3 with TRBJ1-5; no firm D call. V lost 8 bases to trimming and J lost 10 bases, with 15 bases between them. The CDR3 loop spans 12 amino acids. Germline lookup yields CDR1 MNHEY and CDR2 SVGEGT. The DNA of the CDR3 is TGTGCCAGCCAGAAGGGTCGGGGACCCCAGCATTTT. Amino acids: CASQKGRGPQHF.

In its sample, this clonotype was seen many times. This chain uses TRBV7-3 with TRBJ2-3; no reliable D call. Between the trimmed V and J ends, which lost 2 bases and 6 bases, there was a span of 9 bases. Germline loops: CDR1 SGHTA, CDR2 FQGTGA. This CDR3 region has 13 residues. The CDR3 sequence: CASSLHSSDTQYF. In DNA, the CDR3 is TGTGCCAGCAGCTTACACTCATCGGATACGCAGTATTTT.

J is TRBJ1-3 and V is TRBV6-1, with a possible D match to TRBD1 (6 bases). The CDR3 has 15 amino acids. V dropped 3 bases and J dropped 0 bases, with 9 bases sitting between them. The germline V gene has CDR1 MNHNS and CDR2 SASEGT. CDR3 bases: TGTGCCAGCAGTGACTCAGGGGTCTCTGGAAACACCATATATTTT. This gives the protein CASSDSGVSGNTIYF.

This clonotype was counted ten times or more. The CDR3 here is CASSLGAGGNYNEQFF. The CDR3 region has the DNA TGTGCCAGCAGTTTGGGGGCGGGGGGGAACTACAATGAGCAGTTCTTC. The gene calls are TRBV12-3 or TRBV12-4 and TRBJ2-1; 9 bases map to TRBD2. Trimming cost V 3 bases and J 3 bases; bases outside gene matches: 6. This CDR3 is built from 16 residues.

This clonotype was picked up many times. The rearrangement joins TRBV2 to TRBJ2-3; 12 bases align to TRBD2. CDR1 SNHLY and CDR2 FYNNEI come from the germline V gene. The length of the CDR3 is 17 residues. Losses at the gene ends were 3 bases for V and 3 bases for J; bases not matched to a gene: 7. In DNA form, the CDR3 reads TGTGCCAGCAGTGAGCGGCCGACTAGCGGGAGTACAGATACGCAGTATTTT. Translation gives CASSERPTSGSTDTQYF.

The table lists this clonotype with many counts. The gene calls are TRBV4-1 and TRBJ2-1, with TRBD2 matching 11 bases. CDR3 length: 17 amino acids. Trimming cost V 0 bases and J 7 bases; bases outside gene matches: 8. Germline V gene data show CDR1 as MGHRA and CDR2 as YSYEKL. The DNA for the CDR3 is TGCGCCAGCAGCCAAGAAATAGCGGGAGGGCCTCGGAATGAGCAGTTCTTC. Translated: CASSQEIAGGPRNEQFF.

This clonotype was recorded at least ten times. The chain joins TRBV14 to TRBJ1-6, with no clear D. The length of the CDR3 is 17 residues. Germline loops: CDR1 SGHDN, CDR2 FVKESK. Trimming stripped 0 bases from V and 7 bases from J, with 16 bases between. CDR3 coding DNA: TGTGCCAGCAGCCAAGATGCACTAATAGCGGGGAATTCACCCCTCCACTTT. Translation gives CASSQDALIAGNSPLHF. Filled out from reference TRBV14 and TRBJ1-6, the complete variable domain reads EAGVTQFPSHSVIEKGQTVTLRCDPISGHDNLYWYRRVMGKEIKFLLHFVKESKQDESGMPNNRFLAERTGGTYSTLKVQPAELEDSGVYFCASSQDALIAGNSPLHFGNGTRLTVT.

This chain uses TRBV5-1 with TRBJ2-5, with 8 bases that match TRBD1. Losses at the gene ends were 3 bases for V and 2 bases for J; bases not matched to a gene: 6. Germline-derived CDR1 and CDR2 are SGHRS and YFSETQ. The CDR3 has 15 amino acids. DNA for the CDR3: TGCGCCAGCAGCTCCGGGACAGGCAATCAAGAGACCCAGTACTTC. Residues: CASSSGTGNQETQYF.

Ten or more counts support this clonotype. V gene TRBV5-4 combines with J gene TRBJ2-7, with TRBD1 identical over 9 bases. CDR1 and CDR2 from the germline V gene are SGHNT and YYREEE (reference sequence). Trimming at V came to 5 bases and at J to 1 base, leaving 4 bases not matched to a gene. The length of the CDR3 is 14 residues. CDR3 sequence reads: CASSSGQGSYEQYF. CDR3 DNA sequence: TGTGCCAGCAGTTCGGGACAGGGTTCCTACGAGCAGTACTTC.

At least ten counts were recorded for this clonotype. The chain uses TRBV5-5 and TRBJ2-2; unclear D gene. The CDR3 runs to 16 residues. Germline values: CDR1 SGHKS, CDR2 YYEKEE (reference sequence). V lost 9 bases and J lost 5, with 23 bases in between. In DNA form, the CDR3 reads TGTGCCACAGAGGTAGGGTGGGGTGTTGGTACCGGGGAGCTGTTTTTT. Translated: CATEVGWGVGTGELFF.

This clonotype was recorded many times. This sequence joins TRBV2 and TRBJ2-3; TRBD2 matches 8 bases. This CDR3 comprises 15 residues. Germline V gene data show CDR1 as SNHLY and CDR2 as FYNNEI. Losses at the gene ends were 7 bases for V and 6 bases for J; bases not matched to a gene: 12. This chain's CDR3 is CASIVSPGLGDTQYF. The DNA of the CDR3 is TGTGCCAGCATAGTATCCCCGGGACTAGGGGATACGCAGTATTTT. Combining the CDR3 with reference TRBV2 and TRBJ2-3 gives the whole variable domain EPEVTQTPSHQVTQMGQEVILRCVPISNHLYFYWYRQILGQKVEFLVSFYNNEISEKSEIFDDQFSVERPDGSNFTLKIRSTKLEDSAMYFCASIVSPGLGDTQYFGPGTRLTVL.

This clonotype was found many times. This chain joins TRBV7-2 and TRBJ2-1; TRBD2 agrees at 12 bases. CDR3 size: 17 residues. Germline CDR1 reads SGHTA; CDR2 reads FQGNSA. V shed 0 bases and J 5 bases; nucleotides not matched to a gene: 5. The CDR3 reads CASSLALLAGGHNEQFF. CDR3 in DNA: TGTGCCAGCAGCTTAGCGTTGCTAGCGGGGGGGCACAATGAGCAGTTCTTC.

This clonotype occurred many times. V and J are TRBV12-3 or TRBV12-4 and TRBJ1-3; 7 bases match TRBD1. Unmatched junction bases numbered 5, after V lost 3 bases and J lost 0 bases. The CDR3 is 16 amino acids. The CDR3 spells CASSLRGQPSGNTIYF. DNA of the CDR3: TGTGCCAGCAGTTTGAGGGGACAGCCCTCTGGAAACACCATATATTTT.

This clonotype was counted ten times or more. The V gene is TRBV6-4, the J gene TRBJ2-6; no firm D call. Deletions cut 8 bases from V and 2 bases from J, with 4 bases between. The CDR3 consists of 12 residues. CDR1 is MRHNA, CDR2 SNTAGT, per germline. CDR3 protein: CASGTGANVLTF. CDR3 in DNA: TGTGCCAGCGGAACTGGGGCCAACGTCCTGACTTTC.

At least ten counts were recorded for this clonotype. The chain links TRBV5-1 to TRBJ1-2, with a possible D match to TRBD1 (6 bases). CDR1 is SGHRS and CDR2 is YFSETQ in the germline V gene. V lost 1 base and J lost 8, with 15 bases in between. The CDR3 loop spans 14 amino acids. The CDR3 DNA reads TGCGCCAGCAGCTTGACAGGGTCTGGAGAAGGCTACACCTTC. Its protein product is CASSLTGSGEGYTF.

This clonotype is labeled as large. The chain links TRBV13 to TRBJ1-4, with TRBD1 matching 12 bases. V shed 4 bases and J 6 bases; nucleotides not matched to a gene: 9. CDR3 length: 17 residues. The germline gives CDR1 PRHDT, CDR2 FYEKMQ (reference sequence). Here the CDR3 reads CASSSRDRGQRDEKLFF. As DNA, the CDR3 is TGTGCCAGCAGCTCCCGGGACAGGGGGCAACGGGATGAAAAACTGTTTTTT. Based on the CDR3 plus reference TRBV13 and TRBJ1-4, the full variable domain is AAGVIQSPRHLIKEKRETATLKCYPIPRHDTVYWYQQGPGQDPQFLISFYEKMQSDKGSIPDRFSAQQFSDYHSELNMSSLELGDSALYFCASSSRDRGQRDEKLFFGSGTQLSVL.

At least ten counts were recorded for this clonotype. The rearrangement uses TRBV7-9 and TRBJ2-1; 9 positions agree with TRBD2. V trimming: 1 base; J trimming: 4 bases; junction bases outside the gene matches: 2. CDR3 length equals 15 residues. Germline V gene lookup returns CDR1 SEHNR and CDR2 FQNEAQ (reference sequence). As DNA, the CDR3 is TGTGCCAGCAGCTTAGTGGCGGGAGGGTACAATGAGCAGTTCTTC. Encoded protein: CASSLVAGGYNEQFF.

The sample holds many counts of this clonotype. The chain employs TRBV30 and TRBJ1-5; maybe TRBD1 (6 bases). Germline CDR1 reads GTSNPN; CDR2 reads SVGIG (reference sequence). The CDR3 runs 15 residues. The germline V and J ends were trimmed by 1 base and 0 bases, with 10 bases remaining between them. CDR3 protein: CAWSAGQYSNQPQHF. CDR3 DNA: TGTGCCTGGAGTGCCGGACAGTATAGCAATCAGCCCCAGCATTTT.